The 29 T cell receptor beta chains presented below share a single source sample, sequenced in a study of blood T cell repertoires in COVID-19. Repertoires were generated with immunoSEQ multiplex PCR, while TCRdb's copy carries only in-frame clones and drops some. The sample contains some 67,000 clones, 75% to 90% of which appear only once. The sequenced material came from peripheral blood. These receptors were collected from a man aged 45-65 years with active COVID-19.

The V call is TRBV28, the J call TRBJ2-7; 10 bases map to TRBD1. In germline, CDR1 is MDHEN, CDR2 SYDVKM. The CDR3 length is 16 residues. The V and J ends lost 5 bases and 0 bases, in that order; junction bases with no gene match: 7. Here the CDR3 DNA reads TGTGCCAGCAGTACCCGGACAGGGGGTATCTCCTACGAGCAGTACTTC. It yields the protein CASSTRTGGISYEQYF.

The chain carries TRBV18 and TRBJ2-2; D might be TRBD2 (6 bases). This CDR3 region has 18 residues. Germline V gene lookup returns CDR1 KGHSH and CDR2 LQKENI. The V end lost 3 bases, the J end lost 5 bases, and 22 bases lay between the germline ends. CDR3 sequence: CASSPGLGSGRGTGELFF. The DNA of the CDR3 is TGTGCCAGCTCACCGGGCCTCGGTAGCGGAAGAGGAACCGGGGAGCTGTTTTTT.

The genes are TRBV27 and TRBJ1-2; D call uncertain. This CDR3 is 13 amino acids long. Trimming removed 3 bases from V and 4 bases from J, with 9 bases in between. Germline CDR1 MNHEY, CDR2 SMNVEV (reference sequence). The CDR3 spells CASSFRGPYGYTF. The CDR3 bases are TGTGCCAGCAGTTTCCGAGGGCCCTATGGCTACACCTTC.

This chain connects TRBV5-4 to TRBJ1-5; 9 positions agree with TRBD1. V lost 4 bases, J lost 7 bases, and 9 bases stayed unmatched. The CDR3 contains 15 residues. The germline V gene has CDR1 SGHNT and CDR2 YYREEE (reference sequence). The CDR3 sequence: CASSIPQGAGQPQHF. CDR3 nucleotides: TGTGCCAGCAGCATACCACAGGGGGCCGGACAGCCCCAGCATTTT. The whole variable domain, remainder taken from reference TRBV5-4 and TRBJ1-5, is ETGVTQSPTHLIKTRGQQVTLRCSSQSGHNTVSWYQQALGQGPQFIFQYYREEENGRGNFPPRFSGLQFPNYSSELNVNALELDDSALYLCASSIPQGAGQPQHFGDGTRLSIL.

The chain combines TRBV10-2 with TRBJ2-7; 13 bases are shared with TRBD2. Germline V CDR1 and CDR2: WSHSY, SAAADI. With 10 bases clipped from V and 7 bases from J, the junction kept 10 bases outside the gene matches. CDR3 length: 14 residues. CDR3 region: CATTTSGRLGEQYF. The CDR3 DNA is TGCGCCACTACGACTAGCGGGAGGTTGGGAGAGCAGTACTTC.

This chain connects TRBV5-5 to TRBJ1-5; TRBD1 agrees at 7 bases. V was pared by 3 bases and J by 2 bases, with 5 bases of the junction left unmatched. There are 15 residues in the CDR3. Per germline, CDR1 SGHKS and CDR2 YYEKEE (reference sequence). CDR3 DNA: TGTGCCAGCAGCTCCGGACAGGCGGGCAATCAGCCCCAGCATTTT. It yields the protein CASSSGQAGNQPQHF.

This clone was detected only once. The CDR3 reads CAIERTGAGGEQYF. CDR3 nucleotide sequence: TGTGCCATCGAGAGAACGGGAGCTGGGGGCGAGCAGTACTTC. This sequence joins TRBV10-3 and TRBJ2-7; D may be TRBD2 (6 bases). Germline CDR1 reads ENHRY; CDR2 reads SYGVKD. Trimming shortened V by 8 bases and J by 6 bases, and 20 bases separated the two germline ends. The CDR3 is 14 amino acids.

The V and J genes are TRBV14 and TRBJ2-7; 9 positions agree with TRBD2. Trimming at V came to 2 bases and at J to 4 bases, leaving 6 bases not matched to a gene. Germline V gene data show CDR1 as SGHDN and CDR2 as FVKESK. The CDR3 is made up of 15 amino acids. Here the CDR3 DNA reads TGTGCCAGCAGCCAATTTAGCGGGAGCGCTTACGAGCAGTACTTC. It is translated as CASSQFSGSAYEQYF.

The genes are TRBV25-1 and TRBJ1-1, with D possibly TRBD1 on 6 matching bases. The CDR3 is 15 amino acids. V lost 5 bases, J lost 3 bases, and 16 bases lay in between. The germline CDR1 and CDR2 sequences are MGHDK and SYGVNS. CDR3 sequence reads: CASSPTGRGYTEAFF. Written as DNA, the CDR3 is TGTGCCAGCAGTCCCACTGGAAGGGGGTACACTGAAGCTTTCTTT.

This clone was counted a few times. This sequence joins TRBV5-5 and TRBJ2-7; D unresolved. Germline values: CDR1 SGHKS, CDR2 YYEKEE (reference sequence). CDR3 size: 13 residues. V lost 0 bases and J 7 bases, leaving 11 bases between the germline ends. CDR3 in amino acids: CASSLVVQREQYF. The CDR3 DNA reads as TGTGCCAGCAGCTTGGTGGTCCAGAGGGAGCAGTACTTC. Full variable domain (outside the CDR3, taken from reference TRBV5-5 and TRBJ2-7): DAGVTQSPTHLIKTRGQQVTLRCSPISGHKSVSWYQQVLGQGPQFIFQYYEKEERGRGNFPDRFSARQFPNYSSELNVNALLLGDSALYLCASSLVVQREQYFGPGTRLTVT.

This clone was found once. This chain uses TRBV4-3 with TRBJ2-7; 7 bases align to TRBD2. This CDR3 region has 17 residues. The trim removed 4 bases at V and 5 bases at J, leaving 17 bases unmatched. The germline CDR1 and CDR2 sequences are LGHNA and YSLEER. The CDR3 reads CASSPLVGGPSGHEQYF. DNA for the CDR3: TGCGCCAGCAGCCCTCTAGTGGGAGGGCCATCGGGGCACGAGCAGTACTTC.

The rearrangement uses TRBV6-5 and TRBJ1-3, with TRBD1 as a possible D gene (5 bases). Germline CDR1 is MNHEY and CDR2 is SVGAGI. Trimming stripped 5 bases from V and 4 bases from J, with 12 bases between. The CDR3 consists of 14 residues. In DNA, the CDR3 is TGTGCCAGCAGTACCCCGCAGGGCGGAAACACCATATATTTT. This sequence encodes CASSTPQGGNTIYF.

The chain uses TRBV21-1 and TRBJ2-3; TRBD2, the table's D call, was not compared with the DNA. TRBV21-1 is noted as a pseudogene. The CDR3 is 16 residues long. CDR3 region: CASSKEGGIRPDTQYF. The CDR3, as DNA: TGTGCCAGCAGCAAAGAAGGCGGGATCAGGCCAGATACGCAGTATTTT.

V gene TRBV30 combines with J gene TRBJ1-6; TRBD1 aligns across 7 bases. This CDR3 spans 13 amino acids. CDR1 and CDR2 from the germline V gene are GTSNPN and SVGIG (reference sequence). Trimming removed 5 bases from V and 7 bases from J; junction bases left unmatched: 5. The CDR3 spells CAWRQGWNSPLHF. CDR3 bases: TGTGCCTGGCGACAGGGATGGAATTCACCCCTCCACTTT.

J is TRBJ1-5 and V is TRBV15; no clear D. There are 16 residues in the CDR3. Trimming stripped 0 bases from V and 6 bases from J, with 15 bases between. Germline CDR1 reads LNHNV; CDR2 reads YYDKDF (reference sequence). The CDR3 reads CATSREGRIFSQPQHF. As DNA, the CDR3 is TGTGCCACCAGCAGAGAGGGCCGCATTTTCTCTCAGCCCCAGCATTTT.

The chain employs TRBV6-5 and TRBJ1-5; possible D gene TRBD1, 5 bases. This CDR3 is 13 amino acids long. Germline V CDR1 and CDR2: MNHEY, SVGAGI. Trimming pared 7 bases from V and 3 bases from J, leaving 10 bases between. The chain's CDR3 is CASMGDYNQPQHF. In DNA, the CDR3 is TGTGCCAGCATGGGGGACTACAATCAGCCCCAGCATTTT.

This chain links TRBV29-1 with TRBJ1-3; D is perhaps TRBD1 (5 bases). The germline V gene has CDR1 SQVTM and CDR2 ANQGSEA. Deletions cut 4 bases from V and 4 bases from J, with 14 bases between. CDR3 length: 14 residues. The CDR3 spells CSVVPQGSGNTIYF. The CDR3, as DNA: TGCAGCGTTGTTCCCCAGGGATCGGGAAACACCATATATTTT. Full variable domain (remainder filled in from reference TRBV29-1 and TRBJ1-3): SAVISQKPSRDICQRGTSLTIQCQVDSQVTMMFWYRQQPGQSLTLIATANQGSEATYESGFVIDKFPISRPNLTFSTLTVSNMSPEDSSIYLCSVVPQGSGNTIYFGEGSWLTVV.

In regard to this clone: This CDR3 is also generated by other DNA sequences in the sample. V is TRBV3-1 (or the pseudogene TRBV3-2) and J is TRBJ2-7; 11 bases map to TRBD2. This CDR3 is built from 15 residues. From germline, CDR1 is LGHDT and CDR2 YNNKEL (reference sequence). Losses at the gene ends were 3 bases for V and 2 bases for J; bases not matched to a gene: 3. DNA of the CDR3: TGTGCCAGCAGCCACGGGACTAGCGGTACCTACGAGCAGTACTTC. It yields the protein CASSHGTSGTYEQYF.

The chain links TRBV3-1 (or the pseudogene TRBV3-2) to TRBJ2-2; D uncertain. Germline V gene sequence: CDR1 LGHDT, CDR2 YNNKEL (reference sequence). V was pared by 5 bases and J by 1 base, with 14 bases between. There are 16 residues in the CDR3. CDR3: CASSNSRHKNTGELFF. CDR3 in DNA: TGTGCCAGCAGCAACAGCCGACATAAGAACACCGGGGAGCTGTTTTTT.

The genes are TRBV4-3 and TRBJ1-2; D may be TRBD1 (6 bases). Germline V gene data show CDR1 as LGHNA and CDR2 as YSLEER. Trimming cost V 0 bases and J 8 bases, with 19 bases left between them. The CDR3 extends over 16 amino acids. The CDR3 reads CASSQDRDIPLGGYTF. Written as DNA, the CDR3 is TGCGCCAGCAGCCAAGACCGGGACATCCCTCTTGGAGGCTACACCTTC.

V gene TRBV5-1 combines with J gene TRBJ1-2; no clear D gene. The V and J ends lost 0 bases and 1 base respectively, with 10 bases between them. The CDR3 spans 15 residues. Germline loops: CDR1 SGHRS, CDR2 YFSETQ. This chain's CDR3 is CASSLGENLNYGYTF. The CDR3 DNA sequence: TGCGCCAGCAGCTTGGGAGAGAATCTTAACTATGGCTACACCTTC.

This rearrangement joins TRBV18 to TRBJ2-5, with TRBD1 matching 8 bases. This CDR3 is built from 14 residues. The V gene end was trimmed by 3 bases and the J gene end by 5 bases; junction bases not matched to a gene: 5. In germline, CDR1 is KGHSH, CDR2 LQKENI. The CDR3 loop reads CASSPSGGWETQYF. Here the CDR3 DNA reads TGTGCCAGCTCACCTTCAGGGGGCTGGGAGACCCAGTACTTC.

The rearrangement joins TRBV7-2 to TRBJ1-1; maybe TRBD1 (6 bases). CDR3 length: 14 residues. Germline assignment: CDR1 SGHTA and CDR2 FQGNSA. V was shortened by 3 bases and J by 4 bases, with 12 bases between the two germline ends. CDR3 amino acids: CASSLGPQGTEAFF. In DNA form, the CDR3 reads TGTGCCAGCAGCTTGGGCCCACAGGGCACTGAAGCTTTCTTT.

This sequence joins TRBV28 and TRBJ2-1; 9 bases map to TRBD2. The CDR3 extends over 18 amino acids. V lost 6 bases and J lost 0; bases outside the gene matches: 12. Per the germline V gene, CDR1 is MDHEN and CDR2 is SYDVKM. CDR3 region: CASSPWASGTSSYNEQFF. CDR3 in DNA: TGTGCCAGCAGCCCTTGGGCTAGCGGGACGAGCTCCTACAATGAGCAGTTCTTC.

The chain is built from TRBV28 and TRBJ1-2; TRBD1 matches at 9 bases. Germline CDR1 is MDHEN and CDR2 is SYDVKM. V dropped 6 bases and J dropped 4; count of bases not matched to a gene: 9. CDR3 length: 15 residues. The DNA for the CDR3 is TGTGCCAGCAGGTCCACAGGGGGCGGTAGCTATGGCTACACCTTC. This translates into CASRSTGGGSYGYTF.

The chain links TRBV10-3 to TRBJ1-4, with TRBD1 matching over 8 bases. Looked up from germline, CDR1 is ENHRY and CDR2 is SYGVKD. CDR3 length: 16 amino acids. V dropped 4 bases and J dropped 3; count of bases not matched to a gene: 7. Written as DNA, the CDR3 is TGTGCCATCAGTGTGGCAGGGGGCATGTCTAATGAAAAACTGTTTTTT. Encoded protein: CAISVAGGMSNEKLFF.

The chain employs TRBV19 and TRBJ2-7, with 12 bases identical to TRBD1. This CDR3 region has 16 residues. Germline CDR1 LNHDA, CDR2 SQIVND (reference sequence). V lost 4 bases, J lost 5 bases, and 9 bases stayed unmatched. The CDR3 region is CASSRGQGASRNEQYF. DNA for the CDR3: TGTGCCAGTAGTAGGGGACAGGGGGCATCCAGGAACGAGCAGTACTTC. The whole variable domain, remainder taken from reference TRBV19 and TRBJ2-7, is DGGITQSPKYLFRKEGQNVTLSCEQNLNHDAMYWYRQDPGQGLRLIYYSQIVNDFQKGDIAEGYSVSREKKESFPLTVTSAQKNPTAFYLCASSRGQGASRNEQYFGPGTRLTVT.

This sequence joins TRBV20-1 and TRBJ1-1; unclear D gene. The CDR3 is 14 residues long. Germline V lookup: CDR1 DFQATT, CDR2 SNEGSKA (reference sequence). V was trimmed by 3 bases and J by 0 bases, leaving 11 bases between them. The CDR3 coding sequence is TGCAGTGCTAGTAGGGAGAACATGAACACTGAAGCTTTCTTT. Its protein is CSASRENMNTEAFF.

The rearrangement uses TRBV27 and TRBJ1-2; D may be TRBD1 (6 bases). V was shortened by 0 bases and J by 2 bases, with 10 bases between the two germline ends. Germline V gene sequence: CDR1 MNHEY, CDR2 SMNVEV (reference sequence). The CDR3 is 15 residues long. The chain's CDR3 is CASSLSFDRNYGYTF. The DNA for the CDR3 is TGTGCCAGCAGTTTATCCTTCGACAGGAACTATGGCTACACCTTC.